This TCR beta chain was retrieved from a study of early T cells in non-severe SARS-CoV-2 infection. Study-wide context: The input, bulk RNA from unsorted whole blood, was sequenced, and chains were unpaired.

CDR1 and CDR2 from the germline V gene are MNHEY and SVGAGI. CDR3 length equals 15 residues. With V trimmed by 6 bases and J by 2 bases, 9 bases remained unmatched. Findings and limits, study-wide: Matching results from VDJdb favored anti-spike CD8 responses, leaving private and CD4 specificities undetected.

This clonotype was recorded at least ten times. What it recognizes is unknown. Unique molecular identifiers were added to individual cDNA molecules. TCRdb re-called the 5' RACE reads through MiXCR, storing one row per CDR3 protein. The repertoire holds about 55,000 distinct CDR3 sequences, 15% seen once, with approximately 11% in the top ten. The TCR comes from an adult who was a healthcare worker with PCR-confirmed SARS-CoV-2 infection or an uninfected control (not recorded which). V and J are TRBV6-5 and TRBJ2-5; 7 bases match TRBD1. Sequenced material: whole blood, taken at baseline. CDR3 residues: CASRHGTDVQETQYF. The DNA of the CDR3 is TGTGCCAGCAGACACGGGACAGATGTACAAGAGACCCAGTACTTC.